These 30 T cell receptor beta chains originate from one sample sequenced in a study of post-analysis software for immune sequencing data. The authors incorporated unique molecular identifiers into the TCR beta cDNA libraries. One entry per CDR3 protein, called by TCRdb with MiXCR from the PCR reads. The data contain about 160,000 distinct CDR3 sequences, roughly 40% of them singletons. This specimen consisted of blood, obtained after autologous hematopoietic stem cell transplantation. The receptors here all came from a girl between 10 and 17 years old with multiple sclerosis.

This chain links TRBV5-1 with TRBJ2-1; tentative D call: TRBD2 (7 bases). CDR1 is SGHRS, CDR2 YFSETQ, per germline. Trimming took 1 base from V and 8 from J, leaving 16 bases between them. This CDR3 spans 15 amino acids. This chain's CDR3 is CASSLLGLRGDEQFF. For the CDR3, the DNA is TGCGCCAGCAGCTTGTTGGGACTAAGGGGGGATGAGCAGTTCTTC. Filled out from reference TRBV5-1 and TRBJ2-1, the complete variable domain reads KAGVTQTPRYLIKTRGQQVTLSCSPISGHRSVSWYQQTPGQGLQFLFEYFSETQRNKGNFPGRFSGRQFSNSRSEMNVSTLELGDSALYLCASSLLGLRGDEQFFGPGTRLTVL.

The chain couples TRBV5-1 to TRBJ1-1, with TRBD1 matching 7 bases. Trimming removed 7 bases from V and 0 bases from J; junction bases left unmatched: 9. The CDR3 contains 15 residues. CDR1 is SGHRS and CDR2 is YFSETQ in the germline V gene. Here the CDR3 reads CASYEGAKMNTEAFF. The CDR3, as DNA: TGCGCCAGCTATGAGGGGGCGAAAATGAACACTGAAGCTTTCTTT. Based on the CDR3 plus reference TRBV5-1 and TRBJ1-1, the full variable domain is KAGVTQTPRYLIKTRGQQVTLSCSPISGHRSVSWYQQTPGQGLQFLFEYFSETQRNKGNFPGRFSGRQFSNSRSEMNVSTLELGDSALYLCASYEGAKMNTEAFFGQGTRLTVV.

The chain combines TRBV12-3 or TRBV12-4 with TRBJ2-7, with a possible D match to TRBD1 (5 bases). The CDR3 spans 15 residues. Trimming took 2 bases from V and 2 from J, leaving 13 bases between them. The CDR3 here is CASSLSQGTPYEQYF. In DNA, the CDR3 is TGTGCCAGCAGTTTATCTCAGGGAACCCCCTACGAGCAGTACTTC.

The rearrangement joins TRBV20-1 to TRBJ2-1, with TRBD2 as a possible D gene (5 bases). CDR1 and CDR2 from the germline V gene are DFQATT and SNEGSKA (reference sequence). This CDR3 contains 15 residues. The CDR3 reads CSVVSASGRYNEQFF. CDR3 nucleotide sequence: TGCAGCGTTGTAAGCGCCAGCGGACGGTACAATGAGCAGTTCTTC.

A few counts support this clonotype. The V and J genes are TRBV5-8 and TRBJ1-2; possible D gene TRBD1, 5 bases. CDR3 length: 13 residues. The germline V gene encodes CDR1 SGHTS and CDR2 YDEGEE. V gave up 4 bases and J gave up 2 bases, with 9 bases separating them. CDR3 DNA: TGTGCCAGCAGCCCTCAGGGAAACTATGGCTACACCTTC. Protein product: CASSPQGNYGYTF.

This clonotype has a handful of counts. The V gene is TRBV5-1, the J gene TRBJ2-5; D might be TRBD2 (5 bases). The CDR3 loop spans 14 amino acids. CDR1 and CDR2 (germline): SGHRS, YFSETQ. V dropped 0 bases and J dropped 3 bases, with 9 bases sitting between them. The CDR3 sequence: CASSLAIGEETQYF. CDR3 coding DNA: TGCGCCAGCAGCTTGGCGATCGGGGAAGAGACCCAGTACTTC.

The J gene is TRBJ2-1, the V gene TRBV2, with D perhaps TRBD1 (6 bases). This CDR3 contains 11 residues. Trimming stripped 11 bases from V and 6 bases from J, with 11 bases between. Germline V gene lookup returns CDR1 SNHLY and CDR2 FYNNEI. CDR3: CAGGFVNEQFF. For the CDR3, the DNA is TGTGCCGGGGGCTTTGTCAATGAGCAGTTCTTC. Using reference TRBV2 and TRBJ2-1 for the parts outside the CDR3, the full variable domain is EPEVTQTPSHQVTQMGQEVILRCVPISNHLYFYWYRQILGQKVEFLVSFYNNEISEKSEIFDDQFSVERPDGSNFTLKIRSTKLEDSAMYFCAGGFVNEQFFGPGTRLTVL.

V gene TRBV11-3 combines with J gene TRBJ2-7; 8 bases match TRBD2. The end of the DNA fits TRBJ2-5 better, so the J call may be wrong. CDR1 SGHNT and CDR2 YENEEA come from the germline V gene. The CDR3 runs 14 residues. CDR3 sequence reads: CASSRAGVRETQYF. The CDR3, as DNA: TGTGCCAGCAGCCGAGCGGGAGTGAGGGAGACCCAGTACTTC.

The chain uses TRBV7-9 and TRBJ2-5; the D call may be TRBD1 or TRBD2 (5 bases each). The DNA end is a closer match to TRBJ2-7, so the J assignment may be wrong. The CDR3 is 17 amino acids. Germline V CDR1 and CDR2: SEHNR, FQNEAQ (reference sequence). Here the CDR3 DNA reads TGTGCCAGCAGCTTAGAACGTGGGGGAAGGGGCTCCTACGAGCAGTACTTC. Amino acid sequence: CASSLERGGRGSYEQYF.

The chain couples TRBV7-3 to TRBJ2-4; D unresolved. Trimming left V 0 bases short and J 0 bases short, with 9 bases between. CDR3 length equals 16 residues. Germline V gene data show CDR1 as SGHTA and CDR2 as FQGTGA. The chain's CDR3 is CASSLTRRVAKNIQYF. CDR3 bases: TGTGCCAGCAGCTTAACCCGCCGGGTAGCCAAAAACATTCAGTACTTC.

This clonotype has only one observation. J is TRBJ2-1 and V is TRBV20-1; D is perhaps TRBD1 or TRBD2 (5 bases each). V was shortened by 6 bases and J by 5 bases, with 11 bases between the two germline ends. Germline V gene sequence: CDR1 DFQATT, CDR2 SNEGSKA (reference sequence). The CDR3 is made up of 12 amino acids. CDR3 bases: TGCAGTGCGGGGCGGGTAAACAATGAGCAGTTCTTC. Its protein is CSAGRVNNEQFF.

The chain has TRBV19 and TRBJ1-1, with 7 nucleotides matching TRBD1. The germline CDR1 and CDR2 sequences are LNHDA and SQIVND (reference sequence). The ends lost 5 bases at V and 1 base at J; junction bases unmatched: 10. This CDR3 has 16 amino acids. The CDR3 is CASSSYPGGTNTEAFF. CDR3 nucleotides: TGTGCCAGTAGTTCCTACCCAGGGGGAACGAACACTGAAGCTTTCTTT.

V is TRBV30 and J is TRBJ1-1, with 7 bases lining up with TRBD1. This CDR3 has 12 residues. J gave up 1 base and V 7 bases, and 3 bases lay outside the gene matches. Germline loops: CDR1 GTSNPN, CDR2 SVGIG (reference sequence). The CDR3 coding sequence is TGTGCCTACCGACAGGGGAACACTGAAGCTTTCTTT. Translated: CAYRQGNTEAFF. The complete variable domain, with remaining parts taken from reference TRBV30 and TRBJ1-1, reads SQTIHQWPATLVQPVGSPLSLECTVEGTSNPNLYWYRQAAGRGLQLLFYSVGIGQISSEVPQNLSASRPQDRQFILSSKKLLLSDSGFYLCAYRQGNTEAFFGQGTRLTVV.

The gene calls are TRBV14 and TRBJ1-1; unclear D gene. The CDR3 extends over 17 amino acids. The germline V and J ends were trimmed by 0 bases and 3 bases, with 17 bases remaining between them. Germline values: CDR1 SGHDN, CDR2 FVKESK. In nucleotides, the CDR3 is TGTGCCAGCAGCCAAGATCCCGCTCGGGAGGAGTACACTGAAGCTTTCTTT. Its protein is CASSQDPAREEYTEAFF.

The chain is built from TRBV20-1 and TRBJ2-7, with 12 bases matching TRBD2. Germline V CDR1 and CDR2: DFQATT, SNEGSKA (reference sequence). The CDR3 covers 15 residues. V lost 0 bases and J lost 5; bases outside the gene matches: 5. The CDR3 is CSAREETSGSDEQYF. CDR3 nucleotide sequence: TGCAGTGCTAGAGAAGAGACTAGCGGGAGCGACGAGCAGTACTTC.

Only a few counts were recorded for this clonotype. This chain connects TRBV29-1 to TRBJ2-3, with TRBD2 matching over 9 bases. V was clipped by 2 bases and J by 0 bases; unmatched bases: 0. The CDR3 sequence is 14 residues long. Germline CDR1 and CDR2: SQVTM and ANQGSEA. The CDR3 coding sequence is TGCAGCGTTGAACTAGCGGGGAGCACAGATACGCAGTATTTT. Translating gives CSVELAGSTDTQYF.

The CDR3 DNA is TGTGCCACCAGCAGGGGTGTTGGAGAGACCCAGTACTTC. This sequence encodes CATSRGVGETQYF. The chain recombines TRBV15 with TRBJ2-5; D not resolved. CDR3 size: 13 residues. Germline values: CDR1 LNHNV, CDR2 YYDKDF (reference sequence). Trimming stripped 3 bases from V and 4 bases from J, with 9 bases between. Combining the CDR3 with reference TRBV15 and TRBJ2-5 gives the whole variable domain DAMVIQNPRYQVTQFGKPVTLSCSQTLNHNVMYWYQQKSSQAPKLLFHYYDKDFNNEADTPDNFQSRRPNTSFCFLDIRSPGLGDTAMYLCATSRGVGETQYFGPGTRLLVL.

This clonotype was detected only a few times. The chain links TRBV29-1 to TRBJ1-2, with D perhaps TRBD1 (6 bases). This CDR3 comprises 14 residues. CDR1 and CDR2 from the germline V gene are SQVTM and ANQGSEA. The V gene lost 2 bases and the J gene lost 2 bases, with 12 bases spanning the gap. CDR3 loop: CSVEIPGVNYGYTF. The CDR3 DNA follows: TGCAGCGTTGAAATCCCAGGGGTGAACTATGGCTACACCTTC.

In its sample, this clonotype was seen many times. The rearrangement links TRBV29-1 to TRBJ2-1; the match to TRBD1 covers 8 bases. Germline V lookup: CDR1 SQVTM, CDR2 ANQGSEA. This CDR3 has 11 residues. J lost 9 bases, V lost 7 bases, and 5 bases had no gene match. The CDR3 is CSGNRGSEQFF. The CDR3, as DNA: TGCAGCGGGAACAGGGGGAGTGAGCAGTTCTTC.

About this clonotype itself: One junction end does not reproduce the germline sequence, and a read error may be involved. The gene calls are TRBV12-3 or TRBV12-4 and TRBJ2-7; TRBD2 agrees at 11 bases. CDR3 length equals 17 residues. The CDR3 reads CASRENPGLAGSYGQYF. CDR3 in DNA: TGTGCCAGCAGGGAAAATCCCGGACTAGCGGGCTCCTACGGGCAGTACTTC.

This chain joins TRBV7-9 and TRBJ2-7; 7 bases are a match to TRBD1. The trim removed 5 bases at V and 2 bases at J, leaving 15 bases unmatched. The CDR3 has 17 amino acids. The germline gives CDR1 SEHNR, CDR2 FQNEAQ (reference sequence). The CDR3 nucleotides are TGTGCCAGCAGCCCCGTGCTCGGGACAGACTTTACCTACGAGCAGTACTTC. Its protein is CASSPVLGTDFTYEQYF.

The CDR3 DNA follows: TGCGCCAGCAGCTTGGTCGGGGGATTAGGTTTCAATGAGCAGTTCTTC. Translating it yields CASSLVGGLGFNEQFF. V gene TRBV5-1 combines with J gene TRBJ2-1, with a weak D call TRBD2 (6 bases). Germline V CDR1 and CDR2: SGHRS, YFSETQ. V lost 0 bases and J 6 bases, leaving 16 bases between the germline ends. This CDR3 is 16 amino acids long.

This clonotype was counted only a few times. The chain has TRBV29-1 and TRBJ2-5; D is ambiguous. The germline V gene has CDR1 SQVTM and CDR2 ANQGSEA. The CDR3 consists of 11 residues. V lost 3 bases to trimming and J lost 5 bases, with 7 bases between them. CDR3 in DNA: TGCAGCGTTGAGAATGGTGAGACCCAGTACTTC. It specifies CSVENGETQYF.

V usage is TRBV20-1 and J usage is TRBJ2-3; 15 nucleotides agree with TRBD2. Per the germline V gene, CDR1 is DFQATT and CDR2 is SNEGSKA (reference sequence). The length of the CDR3 is 18 residues. V was pared by 5 bases and J by 8 bases, with 17 bases of the junction left unmatched. The CDR3 loop is CSASSGLAGGAVKGTQYF. The CDR3 bases are TGCAGTGCTTCCTCGGGACTAGCGGGGGGCGCCGTTAAGGGTACGCAGTATTTT.

About this clonotype: At one of its ends the junction is not consistent with the germline gene, which may arise from a read error. The chain joins TRBV7-7 to TRBJ2-5; 7 positions match TRBD1. CDR3 size: 13 residues. Germline loops: CDR1 SSHAT, CDR2 FNYEAQ (reference sequence). This CDR3 is CASSTGTAETQYF. CDR3 in DNA: TGTGCTAGCAGCACCGGGACAGCAGAGACCCAGTACTTC.

A few counts support this clonotype. The J gene is TRBJ1-5, the V gene TRBV12-3 or TRBV12-4; a weak D match, TRBD1 (6 bases). This CDR3 contains 17 residues. The V gene lost 6 bases and the J gene lost 4 bases, with 22 bases spanning the gap. CDR3 nucleotides: TGTGCCAGCAGCTACATGCTACCGGGACAAAAAAATCAGCCCCAGCATTTT. This sequence encodes CASSYMLPGQKNQPQHF.

This chain joins TRBV29-1 and TRBJ2-5; perhaps TRBD1 as D (5 bases). V shed 2 bases and J shed 5 bases, with 9 bases lying between them. The CDR3 length is 12 residues. CDR1 is SQVTM and CDR2 is ANQGSEA in the germline V gene. CDR3 region: CSVEQGVETQYF. The CDR3 DNA reads TGCAGCGTTGAACAGGGTGTGGAGACCCAGTACTTC.

This rearrangement joins TRBV3-1 to TRBJ2-3; perhaps TRBD2 as D (6 bases). Germline CDR1 reads LGHDT; CDR2 reads YNNKEL (reference sequence). The germline V and J ends were trimmed by 4 bases and 4 bases, with 24 bases remaining between them. The CDR3 totals 18 residues. CDR3 loop: CASSPGGSLTSSADTQYF. For the CDR3, the DNA is TGTGCCAGCAGCCCCGGGGGTAGTCTGACCTCCAGCGCAGATACGCAGTATTTT.

The chain recombines TRBV24-1 with TRBJ2-7; weak D call: TRBD1 (6 bases). V lost 3 bases and J lost 10, with 24 bases in between. This CDR3 is 16 amino acids long. Germline CDR1 and CDR2: KGHDR and SFDVKD. The DNA for the CDR3 is TGTGCCACCAGTGATCACCGGGCCAGGGGATTTCTGATTCAGTACTTC. This sequence encodes CATSDHRARGFLIQYF.

The CDR3 is CSVEAGAYYTF. The CDR3 nucleotides read TGCAGCGTTGAAGCCGGGGCTTACTACACCTTC. The chain has TRBV29-1 and TRBJ1-2; D is possibly TRBD1 (5 bases). The CDR3 is made up of 11 amino acids. CDR1 is SQVTM and CDR2 is ANQGSEA in the germline V gene. V lost 1 base, J lost 10 bases, and 10 bases lay in between.